Sequencing of this TCR beta chain was carried out in a study of monozygotic twins with inflammatory bowel disease. Study conclusions and caveats: Especially with disease activity, IBD patients shared fewer clonotypes with others than healthy twins did.

In the case of this clonotype: Its antigen is as yet unknown.

Germline V CDR1 and CDR2: SEHNR, FQNEAQ (reference sequence). This CDR3 comprises 14 residues. Reanalyzing the 5' RACE reads, TCRdb keeps one entry per CDR3 protein, without DNA. The listing records around 410,000 distinct CDR3 sequences. The source material was blood. The chain uses TRBV7-9 and TRBJ1-4. This sequence originates from a human donor with ulcerative colitis or Crohn's disease, or a healthy co-twin of an affected twin (not recorded which). The CDR3: CASSRTDTNEKLFF.